These 26 T cell receptor beta chains were all obtained from the same sample, sequenced in a study of blood T cell repertoires in COVID-19. The data were produced by immunoSEQ multiplex PCR, yet TCRdb's version contains in-frame clones alone and is incomplete. The data contain a few hundred thousand clones, around 85% of them singletons. Sequenced: peripheral blood. These receptors all come from a human donor with COVID-19, enrolled during active disease. The donor label of this sample is uncertain.

On this clone: One end of the junction is discordant with germline, which a read error may explain. The rearrangement links TRBV3-1 (or the pseudogene TRBV3-2) to TRBJ2-7; TRBD1 aligns across 10 bases. Germline CDR1 is LGHDT and CDR2 is YNNKEL (reference sequence). The CDR3 is made up of 12 amino acids. In DNA form, the CDR3 reads TGTGCCAGCAGCCAAGGTCGGGGACAGGGGCACTTC. Residues: CASSQGRGQGHF.

V usage is TRBV5-4 and J usage is TRBJ2-1; possibly TRBD2 for D (6 bases). The CDR3 runs to 13 residues. CDR1 and CDR2 (germline): SGHNT, YYREEE (reference sequence). The V end lost 5 bases, the J end lost 7 bases, and 13 bases lay between the germline ends. The CDR3 sequence is CASSLSGGNEQFF. The CDR3 DNA follows: TGTGCCAGCAGTTTGAGTGGGGGGAATGAGCAGTTCTTC.

The chain carries TRBV6-4 and TRBJ2-7, with 8 bases lining up with TRBD2. V shed 6 bases, J shed 6 bases, and the junction held 7 bases outside the gene matches. There are 13 residues in the CDR3. Germline CDR1 reads MRHNA; CDR2 reads SNTAGT. The CDR3 region is CASSHREGLEQYF. DNA for the CDR3: TGTGCCAGCAGCCACCGGGAGGGGCTCGAGCAGTACTTC.

CDR3 nucleotide sequence: TGTGCCAGCAGATTTTCCGGGGATAATGAAAAACTGTTTTTT. Residues: CASRFSGDNEKLFF. The chain has TRBV5-5 and TRBJ1-4; D uncertain. The germline CDR1 and CDR2 sequences are SGHKS and YYEKEE (reference sequence). The length of the CDR3 is 14 residues. Between the trimmed V and J ends, which lost 5 bases and 4 bases, there was a span of 12 bases.

The genes are TRBV5-1 and TRBJ2-7; a possible D gene is TRBD2 (6 bases). V shed 4 bases and J shed 7 bases, with 21 bases lying between them. The CDR3 is 15 amino acids. CDR1 and CDR2 from the germline V gene are SGHRS and YFSETQ. The CDR3 loop reads CASSPLGTPAGEQYF. The CDR3 region has the DNA TGCGCCAGCAGCCCCCTCGGGACTCCGGCGGGTGAGCAGTACTTC. The variable domain in full, with the rest retrieved from reference TRBV5-1 and TRBJ2-7, is KAGVTQTPRYLIKTRGQQVTLSCSPISGHRSVSWYQQTPGQGLQFLFEYFSETQRNKGNFPGRFSGRQFSNSRSEMNVSTLELGDSALYLCASSPLGTPAGEQYFGPGTRLTVT.

CDR3 sequence reads: CASSHRVVWVDTQYF. DNA for the CDR3: TGTGCCAGCAGCCACAGGGTTGTATGGGTAGATACGCAGTATTTT. The J gene is TRBJ2-3, the V gene TRBV7-9, with D maybe TRBD1 (6 bases). With 5 bases removed from V and 5 bases from J, the gap between germline ends came to 17 bases. The CDR3 totals 15 residues. The germline gives CDR1 SEHNR, CDR2 FQNEAQ (reference sequence).

As for this clone: At one boundary the junction diverges from the germline segment, which might be a read error. The rearrangement joins TRBV3-1 (or the pseudogene TRBV3-2) to TRBJ1-1; D might be TRBD1 (6 bases). The CDR3 has 13 residues. Germline V gene lookup returns CDR1 LGHDT and CDR2 YNNKEL (reference sequence). CDR3 protein: CASSLSTGTEAFF. CDR3 coding DNA: TGTGCCAGCAGCCTTTCAACAGGGACCGAAGCCTTCTTT.

This chain's CDR3 is CASRDRGDAGELFF. Here the CDR3 DNA reads TGTGCCAGCAGAGACAGGGGTGACGCCGGGGAGCTGTTTTTT. V is TRBV19 and J is TRBJ2-2, with 8 nucleotides matching TRBD1. V lost 9 bases and J lost 6; bases outside the gene matches: 9. The CDR3 extends over 14 amino acids. The germline V gene encodes CDR1 LNHDA and CDR2 SQIVND (reference sequence).

The rearrangement uses TRBV5-1 and TRBJ1-6; D call uncertain. The CDR3 contains 19 residues. Germline loops: CDR1 SGHRS, CDR2 YFSETQ. Trimming cost V 0 bases and J 5 bases, with 21 bases left between them. This CDR3 is CASSLVGIQRFGDNSPLHF. The CDR3, as DNA: TGCGCCAGCAGCTTGGTCGGGATACAGCGGTTCGGCGATAATTCACCCCTCCACTTT.

The V gene is TRBV9, the J gene TRBJ2-1; tentative D call: TRBD2 (6 bases). The CDR3 loop spans 15 amino acids. The V end lost 2 bases, the J end lost 2 bases, and 11 bases lay between the germline ends. CDR1 is SGDLS and CDR2 is YYNGEE in the germline V gene. CDR3 DNA: TGTGCCAGCAGCGTGAACGGGAGCCCCTACAATGAGCAGTTCTTC. It translates to CASSVNGSPYNEQFF.

The chain uses TRBV3-1 (or the pseudogene TRBV3-2) and TRBJ2-2; D is perhaps TRBD1 (6 bases). The CDR3 contains 15 residues. The V gene lost 4 bases and the J gene lost 4 bases, with 13 bases spanning the gap. Germline lookup yields CDR1 LGHDT and CDR2 YNNKEL (reference sequence). The DNA for the CDR3 is TGTGCCAGCAGCCCTCTACAGGGCAGCACCGGGGAGCTGTTTTTT. The encoded protein is CASSPLQGSTGELFF.

The chain has TRBV30 and TRBJ1-1; D not certain. The germline V gene has CDR1 GTSNPN and CDR2 SVGIG (reference sequence). V was clipped by 5 bases and J by 5 bases, with 12 bases between them. The CDR3 length is 12 residues. CDR3 in amino acids: CAWGRAETEAFF. DNA of the CDR3: TGTGCCTGGGGGAGGGCGGAAACTGAAGCTTTCTTT.

The genes are TRBV2 and TRBJ1-5, with a tentative D call TRBD1 (5 bases). Trimming pared 0 bases from V and 9 bases from J, leaving 15 bases between. Germline V gene sequence: CDR1 SNHLY, CDR2 FYNNEI. The CDR3 has 15 amino acids. This CDR3 reads CASSEARVPGGPQHF. CDR3 nucleotides: TGTGCCAGCAGTGAAGCGCGCGTCCCCGGGGGGCCCCAGCATTTT. Based on the CDR3 plus reference TRBV2 and TRBJ1-5, the full variable domain is EPEVTQTPSHQVTQMGQEVILRCVPISNHLYFYWYRQILGQKVEFLVSFYNNEISEKSEIFDDQFSVERPDGSNFTLKIRSTKLEDSAMYFCASSEARVPGGPQHFGDGTRLSIL.

The chain couples TRBV28 to TRBJ1-3, with D possibly being TRBD1 (5 bases). Germline lookup yields CDR1 MDHEN and CDR2 SYDVKM. The CDR3 has 16 amino acids. V was cut by 3 bases and J by 0 bases, with 12 bases left in between. Here the CDR3 reads CASSLGQTGSGNTIYF. The CDR3 nucleotides are TGTGCCAGCAGTTTGGGGCAGACTGGCTCTGGAAACACCATATATTTT.

This sequence joins TRBV6-1 and TRBJ1-3; the D is unclear. This CDR3 is built from 12 residues. Germline V gives CDR1 MNHNS, CDR2 SASEGT. V was trimmed by 3 bases and J by 9 bases, leaving 9 bases between them. The CDR3 sequence is CASSDGDGTIYF. The CDR3 region has the DNA TGTGCCAGCAGTGATGGAGATGGCACCATATATTTT.

The chain links TRBV25-1 to TRBJ1-2, with 8 positions matching TRBD1. The junction had 2 bases not matched to a gene; V was cut back by 5 bases and J by 3 bases. CDR3 length equals 13 residues. CDR1 MGHDK and CDR2 SYGVNS come from the germline V gene. The CDR3 sequence: CASSPGGHYGYTF. The CDR3 bases are TGTGCCAGCAGTCCAGGGGGCCACTATGGCTACACCTTC.

This clone was observed a handful of times. This chain uses TRBV5-1 with TRBJ2-2, with no clear D. Germline values: CDR1 SGHRS, CDR2 YFSETQ. There are 16 residues in the CDR3. Trimming pared 0 bases from V and 0 bases from J, leaving 9 bases between. The CDR3 is CASSLVLGANTGELFF. The CDR3 region has the DNA TGCGCCAGCAGCTTGGTGCTGGGCGCGAACACCGGGGAGCTGTTTTTT.

The chain links TRBV4-1 to TRBJ2-7; weak D call: TRBD2 (5 bases). CDR1 is MGHRA, CDR2 YSYEKL, per germline. The CDR3 is 15 amino acids. V was cut by 7 bases and J by 0 bases, with 16 bases left in between. This CDR3 reads CASTREERSSYEQYF. CDR3 coding DNA: TGCGCCAGCACCCGGGAAGAACGAAGCTCCTACGAGCAGTACTTC.

The V gene is TRBV3-1 (or the pseudogene TRBV3-2), the J gene TRBJ2-3; 8 positions match TRBD1. Germline V lookup: CDR1 LGHDT, CDR2 YNNKEL (reference sequence). V trimming: 1 base; J trimming: 7 bases; junction bases outside the gene matches: 7. This CDR3 has 15 residues. The CDR3 region is CASSQGPQGANTQYF. CDR3 coding DNA: TGTGCCAGCAGCCAAGGTCCCCAGGGGGCTAATACGCAGTATTTT.

V usage is TRBV10-2 and J usage is TRBJ2-2; 10 bases match TRBD2. Losses at the gene ends were 7 bases for V and 7 bases for J; bases not matched to a gene: 6. Germline V gene lookup returns CDR1 WSHSY and CDR2 SAAADI. The CDR3 is 14 residues long. This CDR3 is CASNLAGVSGELFF. In nucleotides, the CDR3 is TGCGCCAGCAATCTAGCGGGAGTAAGCGGGGAGCTGTTTTTT.

J is TRBJ1-1 and V is TRBV6-5; 10 bases agree with TRBD1. CDR3 length: 15 residues. Germline CDR1 and CDR2: MNHEY and SVGAGI. With 6 bases clipped from V and 4 bases from J, the junction kept 8 bases outside the gene matches. In DNA form, the CDR3 reads TGTGCCAGCAGGCGACAGGGGGCTAGATCCACTGAAGCTTTCTTT. Translation: CASRRQGARSTEAFF.

A few counts support this clone. The chain links TRBV9 to TRBJ2-3; D possibly corresponds to TRBD1 (5 bases). Per germline, CDR1 SGDLS and CDR2 YYNGEE. V lost 3 bases to trimming and J lost 4 bases, with 9 bases between them. This CDR3 has 13 residues. This CDR3 reads CASSGIGADTQYF. As DNA, the CDR3 is TGTGCCAGCAGCGGAATAGGGGCAGATACGCAGTATTTT.

The chain uses TRBV14 and TRBJ1-6, with a possible D match to TRBD1 (6 bases). The CDR3 loop spans 15 amino acids. V dropped 3 bases and J dropped 7 bases, with 13 bases sitting between them. CDR1 is SGHDN, CDR2 FVKESK, per germline. CDR3 sequence reads: CASSHRGRGNSPLHF. The CDR3 coding sequence is TGTGCCAGCAGCCATCGGGGGAGGGGGAATTCACCCCTCCACTTT.

This rearrangement joins TRBV6-5 to TRBJ2-1; TRBD2 agrees at 11 bases. This CDR3 is 14 amino acids long. Germline trimming cut 6 bases from V and 4 bases from J; bases unmatched to any gene: 2. Germline assignment: CDR1 MNHEY and CDR2 SVGAGI. The CDR3: CASSSSGRYNEQFF. The CDR3 DNA follows: TGTGCCAGCAGCTCTAGCGGGAGGTACAATGAGCAGTTCTTC.

In regard to this clone: The same CDR3 also results from other DNA sequences found in this sample. The chain combines TRBV30 with TRBJ2-7, with 13 bases identical to TRBD2. This CDR3 contains 15 residues. Trimming cost V 1 base and J 6 bases; bases outside gene matches: 6. CDR1 and CDR2 from the germline V gene are GTSNPN and SVGIG (reference sequence). CDR3 loop: CAWSARLAGGGEQYF. The CDR3 coding sequence is TGTGCCTGGAGTGCCAGACTAGCGGGAGGTGGCGAGCAGTACTTC.

The chain is built from TRBV18 and TRBJ2-1; TRBD2 matches 9 bases. Germline V gene lookup returns CDR1 KGHSH and CDR2 LQKENI. The CDR3 is made up of 15 amino acids. V dropped 0 bases and J dropped 7; count of bases not matched to a gene: 4. CDR3 sequence (DNA): TGTGCCAGCTCACCACCGGTAGCGGGAGAAAATGAGCAGTTCTTC. Translation gives CASSPPVAGENEQFF.